This TCR beta chain originates from a study of blood T cell repertoires in COVID-19. In the authors' workflow: Amplifying reference gene primers gave estimates of nucleated cell counts. Clones were read by immunoSEQ multiplex PCR, and TCRdb kept only the in-frame ones, dropping some. The V and J calls and clone size were taken over from that table, and D and trimming were inferred from the DNA. Among 350,000 to 450,000 clones listed, over 75% were seen once. During the 2 weeks before they entered the study, exposed participants had met someone with a PCR-confirmed or clinician-diagnosed COVID-19 case. The CDR3 spans 17 residues. J was trimmed by 1 base and V by 4 bases; bases with no gene match: 5. The germline CDR1 and CDR2 sequences are MGHDK and SYGVNS.

V gene TRBV25-1 combines with J gene TRBJ2-5, with 14 bases identical to TRBD2. The origin of this receptor is a woman under 30 who had been exposed to COVID-19. Sequencing was performed on PBMCs or T cells enriched from blood (not recorded which). In DNA, the CDR3 is TGTGCCAGCAGTGGAGGACTAGCGGGAGGACCCCAAGAGACCCAGTACTTC. Its translation is CASSGGLAGGPQETQYF.